A single sample is the source of the 18 T cell receptor beta chains below, sequenced in a study of CXCR3-negative and CXCR3-positive naive CD8 T cells. Preparation of TRB cDNA libraries relied on 5' RACE carrying UMI labels. After re-calling the 5' RACE reads, TCRdb lists one entry per CDR3 protein, DNA absent. This table lists approximately 52,000 distinct CDR3 sequences. Input material: memory CD8+ T cells from blood. The receptors shown here come from a human donor in good health. Some clones in this sample may be carry-over from other donors' samples.

This chain joins TRBV5-1 and TRBJ2-7. CDR3 size: 12 residues. CDR1 SGHRS and CDR2 YFSETQ come from the germline V gene. The CDR3 protein is CASSYNVEEQYF.

This chain connects TRBV20-1 to TRBJ2-2; TCRdb proposes TRBD1, but this gene call is untestable without DNA. This CDR3 has 16 residues. The germline V gene encodes CDR1 DFQATT and CDR2 SNEGSKA (reference sequence). CDR3 protein: CSARVPGQGAAGELFF.

The rearrangement links TRBV4-3 to TRBJ2-1; TCRdb's D call of TRBD2 is untestable without DNA. The CDR3 length is 18 residues. CDR1 and CDR2 (germline): LGHNA, YSLEER. The CDR3 spells CASSQETLAGGSYNEQFF.

The chain has TRBV29-1 and TRBJ1-3. The CDR3 covers 14 residues. Per the germline V gene, CDR1 is SQVTM and CDR2 is ANQGSEA. CDR3 loop: CSVLMQSSGNTIYF. Combining the CDR3 with reference TRBV29-1 and TRBJ1-3 gives the whole variable domain SAVISQKPSRDICQRGTSLTIQCQVDSQVTMMFWYRQQPGQSLTLIATANQGSEATYESGFVIDKFPISRPNLTFSTLTVSNMSPEDSSIYLCSVLMQSSGNTIYFGEGSWLTVV.

V is TRBV7-6 and J is TRBJ1-3; the D gene TCRdb calls, TRBD1, cannot be checked with no DNA. Germline loops: CDR1 SGHVS, CDR2 FNYEAQ. The CDR3 extends over 16 amino acids. CDR3 region: CASSRARTGSGNTIYF.

V and J are TRBV15 and TRBJ2-3; no DNA is available, so the TRBD2 call from TCRdb remains unchecked. Germline values: CDR1 LNHNV, CDR2 YYDKDF (reference sequence). This CDR3 region has 16 residues. CDR3 amino acids: CATSRVRGEGTDTQYF.

The chain uses TRBV27 and TRBJ2-2; TCRdb names TRBD1, which stays unverified in the absence of DNA. Germline V CDR1 and CDR2: MNHEY, SMNVEV (reference sequence). The CDR3 spans 15 residues. CDR3 amino acids: CASSRTGTSSGELFF.

The chain recombines TRBV28 with TRBJ2-7; TCRdb selects TRBD1, and the lack of DNA leaves this call unchecked. CDR3 size: 14 residues. Germline V CDR1 and CDR2: MDHEN, SYDVKM. The CDR3 is CASRLTGGMDEQYF.

The chain combines TRBV4-3 with TRBJ2-1; without DNA, the TCRdb call of TRBD2 cannot be checked. Per the germline V gene, CDR1 is LGHNA and CDR2 is YSLEER. The CDR3 spans 17 residues. The CDR3 sequence: CASSRFRTSGGIGEQFF.

CDR3 sequence reads: CSVPAFGGGNEKLFF. This rearrangement joins TRBV29-1 to TRBJ1-4; TCRdb outputs TRBD1, but without DNA this stays unchecked. The CDR3 totals 15 residues. Looked up from germline, CDR1 is SQVTM and CDR2 is ANQGSEA.

The chain is built from TRBV27 and TRBJ1-2; absent DNA, TCRdb's TRBD1 call cannot be checked. This CDR3 is 14 amino acids long. Germline assignment: CDR1 MNHEY and CDR2 SMNVEV (reference sequence). The CDR3: CASSLRFGGYGYTF.

The chain carries TRBV29-1 and TRBJ2-3; TCRdb designates TRBD2, a call that cannot be tested without DNA. The length of the CDR3 is 16 residues. Germline CDR1 and CDR2: SQVTM and ANQGSEA. The CDR3 is CSVEDPGGGALDTQYF.

This chain links TRBV20-1 with TRBJ2-2; TCRdb's D call, TRBD1, is unchecked because there is no DNA. Germline assignment: CDR1 DFQATT and CDR2 SNEGSKA (reference sequence). The length of the CDR3 is 15 residues. This CDR3 is CSARPGTSDIGELFF.

The gene calls are TRBV12-5 and TRBJ2-7. The germline V gene has CDR1 LGHNT and CDR2 FRNRAP. CDR3 size: 12 residues. The CDR3 is CASGLQSYEQYF.

The rearrangement joins TRBV20-1 to TRBJ2-7; TCRdb's D gene call, TRBD2, goes unchecked for lack of DNA. The CDR3 length is 14 residues. CDR1 is DFQATT and CDR2 is SNEGSKA in the germline V gene (reference sequence). CDR3 in amino acids: CSASGLAVSYEQYF.

The chain uses TRBV7-2 and TRBJ2-7; TCRdb lists TRBD1, though no DNA is available to test this call. Germline V gives CDR1 SGHTA, CDR2 FQGNSA. This CDR3 region has 15 residues. The CDR3: CASLFDPGEDYEQYF.

The chain recombines TRBV20-1 with TRBJ2-5; no DNA is available, so the TRBD1 call from TCRdb remains unchecked. The CDR3 spans 14 residues. Germline V gene sequence: CDR1 DFQATT, CDR2 SNEGSKA (reference sequence). The CDR3 loop reads CSATHAGQGETQYF.

This chain uses TRBV27 with TRBJ2-7; the TCRdb D gene call, TRBD2, has no DNA to confirm it. This CDR3 is built from 13 residues. Germline V lookup: CDR1 MNHEY, CDR2 SMNVEV (reference sequence). CDR3 protein: CASGPTVSYEQYF.